This T cell receptor beta chain was identified during a study of CXCR3-negative and CXCR3-positive naive CD8 T cells. General study points: CXCR3 expression partially decreased after cryopreservation; most assays used fresh PBMCs. The study found that naive CXCR3-negative and CXCR3-positive cells shared TRBV-TRBJ usage, while memory cells differed. Both of the naive subsets showed about the same high diversity, but memory CD8+ cells had much less.

Turning to this clonotype: Its antigen is not identified.

Germline CDR1 is LNHNV and CDR2 is YYDKDF (reference sequence). This CDR3 comprises 15 residues. Preparation of TRB cDNA libraries relied on 5' RACE carrying UMI labels. After re-calling the 5' RACE reads, TCRdb lists one entry per CDR3 protein, DNA absent. The record lists 55,000 to 70,000 distinct CDR3 sequences, of which the ten most abundant hold about a quarter. At about 310,000 cells each, triplicate sorts were carried out for each CD8+ T cell subset. The TCR comes from a human donor in good health. Some clones in this sample may be carry-over from other donors' samples. The genes are TRBV15 and TRBJ1-2; the TRBD1 assignment by TCRdb is unverifiable without DNA. Input material: memory CD8+ T cells from blood. The CDR3 reads CATSRDGGQNYGYTF.